This TCR beta chain was retrieved from a study of blood T cell repertoires in COVID-19. Germline CDR1 SGHNT, CDR2 YYREEE (reference sequence). The CDR3 spans 15 residues. V lost 0 bases and J lost 4, with 13 bases in between. How the authors handled the data: From reference gene primer amplification, estimates of nucleated cell counts were derived. Method: immunoSEQ multiplex PCR; TCRdb's copy keeps in-frame clones and lacks some. V and J calls and clone size are as listed in that table; D and trimming were resolved from the DNA. The table shows under 250,000 clones, with around three quarters occurring only once.

Sequencing input: peripheral blood. This TCR came from a woman in her 70s with acute or convalescent COVID-19. The chain recombines TRBV5-4 with TRBJ1-2; the D gene is possibly TRBD1 (5 bases). Written as DNA, the CDR3 is TGTGCCAGCAGCTTGGCACCGACAGCACCCTATGGCTACACCTTC. Its translation is CASSLAPTAPYGYTF.